These T cell receptor beta chains were read from a single sample in a study of cytomegalovirus exposure and HLA in healthy donors. The protocol was immunoSEQ multiplex PCR, while the TCRdb copy is restricted to in-frame clones and leaves out a portion. The table has over 120,000 clones, 70% to 85% seen once. What was sequenced was PBMCs. The receptor set was obtained from a woman aged 60-70 years in good health and CMV-seropositive. Both conserved end residues are part of each CDR3. A D gene is named only where the DNA matches it firmly. Clone size is shown for a subset of rows, as once, few, many or a class of expanded clone.

TRBJ2-2 TRBV19 - TRBD2 TGTGCCAGTAGTAGGGGACTAGCGGGAGGAAACACCGGGGAGCTGTTTTTT CASSRGLAGGNTGELFF
TRBJ2-7 TRBV9 - TRBD1 TGTGCCAGCAGCCCCGGACAGGGGGGCGAGCAGTACTTC CASSPGQGGEQYF
TRBJ2-7 TRBV7-8 - - TGTGCCAGCAGCTTAGCGGGGAGCTACGAGCAGTACTTC CASSLAGSYEQYF
TRBJ2-1 TRBV18 - TRBD2 TGTGCCAGCTCACGGCCGGGACTAGCGGACAATGAGCAGTTCTTC CASSRPGLADNEQFF
TRBJ1-3 TRBV18 few - TGTGCCAGCTCTACAGGGTCTGGAAACACCATATATTTT CASSTGSGNTIYF
TRBJ2-3 TRBV7-9 - - TGTGCCAGCAGCCCCGGGAGATCCACAGATACGCAGTATTTT CASSPGRSTDTQYF
TRBJ1-1 TRBV6-5 - TRBD1 TGTGCCAGCAGTCCGGGACAGCTATACGCTGAAGCTTTCTTT CASSPGQLYAEAFF
TRBJ2-5 TRBV28 - - TGTGCCAGCAGTCCACGGGTAGAAGAGACCCAGTACTTC CASSPRVEETQYF
TRBJ2-2 TRBV4-3 few TRBD2 TGCGCCAGCAGCCAAGATAAAGGGGAGGGGCTGTTTTTT CASSQDKGEGLFF
TRBJ2-1 TRBV30 once TRBD2 TGTGCCTGGAGTAAGACTAGCTTACCAACCCATGAGCAGTTCTTC CAWSKTSLPTHEQFF
TRBJ2-7 TRBV9 - TRBD1 TGTGCCAGCAGCGTCGGGACAGTAGTCGGCTACGAGCAGTACTTC CASSVGTVVGYEQYF
TRBJ2-3 TRBV9 - - TGTGCCAGCAGCCCCATCGGACAGAGGGATACGCAGTATTTT CASSPIGQRDTQYF
TRBJ2-1 TRBV4-1 - TRBD2 TGCGCCAGCAGCCCCAAGGCCCCCAGCGGGAGACCTAATGAGCAGTTCTTC CASSPKAPSGRPNEQFF
TRBJ2-5 TRBV11-2 - TRBD1 TGTGCCAGCAGCCCCCGGGGACAGATCCAAGAGACCCAGTACTTC CASSPRGQIQETQYF
TRBJ2-2 TRBV5-8 - - TGTGCCAGCAGCTTGTTCTCGGCCTCCTCGGAGGGGGAGCTGTTTTTT CASSLFSASSEGELFF
TRBJ2-1 TRBV18 - - TGTGCCAGCTCACCGCTACGGACGGGAGCCAATGAGCAGTTCTTC CASSPLRTGANEQFF
TRBJ2-3 TRBV7-9 - TRBD1 TGTGCCAGCAGCTCCGGACAGGGTGTCACAGATACGCAGTATTTT CASSSGQGVTDTQYF
TRBJ2-1 TRBV9 - TRBD1 TGTGCCAGCAGCGTAACCCCCCGGGACAGCTTAGTAGAGCAGTTCTTC CASSVTPRDSLVEQFF
TRBJ1-1 TRBV6-5 - - TGTGCCAGCACCGACACCACTGAAGCTTTCTTT CASTDTTEAFF
TRBJ1-5 TRBV4-3 few - TGCGCCAGCAGCCAAGATTATCGGGGAGTTCAGCCCCAGCATTTT CASSQDYRGVQPQHF
TRBJ1-2 TRBV6-6 - TRBD1 TGTGCCAGCAGTAGAGGACAGGGAGTGTATGGCTACACCTTC CASSRGQGVYGYTF
TRBJ1-1 TRBV5-1 - - TGCGCCAGCAGCCTCGGACAGAGCACTGAAGCTTTCTTT CASSLGQSTEAFF
TRBJ2-3 TRBV11-3 - TRBD2 TGTGCCAGCAGTCGACCACTAGCGGGGGGCACAGATACGCAGTATTTT CASSRPLAGGTDTQYF
TRBJ2-1 TRBV10-3 - - TGTGCCATCAGACCCCAACTCGGGTCCAATGAGCAGTTCTTC CAIRPQLGSNEQFF
TRBJ2-2 TRBV21-1 - - TGTGCCAACGACGGACAGCTGAACACCGGGGAGCTGTTTTTT CANDGQLNTGELFF